These 13 T cell receptor beta chains were sequenced from one sample in a study of OX40 agonist ivuxolimab in advanced cancers. Using immunoSEQ multiplex PCR, the repertoire was profiled, and TCRdb retains in-frame clones only, with some absent. This table has 80,000 or so clones, roughly 91% appearing once. This sample comprised CD4+ or CD8+ T cells sorted from blood, obtained in a trial of the OX40 agonist ivuxolimab. Source of these receptors: an adult with an advanced solid tumor such as melanoma, head and neck, liver or kidney cancer.

The chain employs TRBV30 and TRBJ2-2, with 8 positions matching TRBD2. Germline assignment: CDR1 GTSNPN and CDR2 SVGIG (reference sequence). Unmatched junction bases numbered 8, after V lost 5 bases and J lost 3 bases. The CDR3 sequence is 15 residues long. Here the CDR3 DNA reads TGTGCCTGGTCCAAAGCGGGGGCACACACCGGGGAGCTGTTTTTT. Amino acid sequence: CAWSKAGAHTGELFF.

The sample holds a few counts of this clone. This sequence joins TRBV6-5 and TRBJ1-2; D is perhaps TRBD1 (6 bases). Germline V gene sequence: CDR1 MNHEY, CDR2 SVGAGI. There are 15 residues in the CDR3. The V and J ends lost 0 bases and 4 bases respectively, with 12 bases between them. In nucleotides, the CDR3 is TGTGCCAGCAGTTACTCGCCCAGGGGACGCTATGGCTACACCTTC. Protein product: CASSYSPRGRYGYTF.

The CDR3 reads CASELRVREQYF. Here the CDR3 DNA reads TGTGCCAGCGAGCTCAGGGTTCGCGAGCAGTACTTC. V is TRBV2 and J is TRBJ2-7, with D possibly TRBD1 on 5 matching bases. The germline V and J ends were trimmed by 8 bases and 6 bases, with 14 bases remaining between them. CDR1 and CDR2 (germline): SNHLY, FYNNEI. CDR3 length: 12 amino acids.

This clone was counted once. The J gene is TRBJ1-1, the V gene TRBV5-1; D remains unclear. Germline loops: CDR1 SGHRS, CDR2 YFSETQ. The CDR3 consists of 12 residues. Trimming removed 0 bases at V and 7 bases at J, with 7 bases between. DNA for the CDR3: TGCGCCAGCAGCTTGGTGGTTGGTGAAGCTTTCTTT. Protein sequence: CASSLVVGEAFF.

J is TRBJ1-1 and V is TRBV6-5; D perhaps matches TRBD1 (6 bases). Trimming removed 5 bases at V and 0 bases at J, with 13 bases between. CDR1 is MNHEY and CDR2 is SVGAGI in the germline V gene. The CDR3 totals 15 residues. In nucleotides, the CDR3 is TGTGCCAGCAGTGGACAAGGGGGGGTGAACACTGAAGCTTTCTTT. It codes for CASSGQGGVNTEAFF.

The chain employs TRBV7-2 and TRBJ1-1; 7 bases are shared with TRBD1. Germline CDR1 SGHTA, CDR2 FQGNSA. With 5 bases clipped from V and 1 base from J, the junction kept 10 bases outside the gene matches. The CDR3 spans 16 residues. The CDR3 DNA is TGTGCCAGCAGCCCCCGGACAGGTCTGACGAACACTGAAGCTTTCTTT. Its translation is CASSPRTGLTNTEAFF.

The V and J genes are TRBV27 and TRBJ1-2; no clear D. The V and J ends lost 5 bases and 8 bases respectively, with 15 bases between them. This CDR3 region has 13 residues. Per the germline V gene, CDR1 is MNHEY and CDR2 is SMNVEV (reference sequence). This CDR3 reads CASSPSGIGGYTF. For the CDR3, the DNA is TGTGCCAGCAGTCCTTCGGGGATAGGAGGCTACACCTTC.

The chain employs TRBV6-5 and TRBJ1-1; the D gene is possibly TRBD1 (5 bases). CDR3 length equals 15 residues. Per the germline V gene, CDR1 is MNHEY and CDR2 is SVGAGI. Trimming shortened V by 1 base and J by 1 base, and 10 bases separated the two germline ends. The CDR3 here is CASSYWGGGNTEAFF. In nucleotides, the CDR3 is TGTGCCAGCAGTTACTGGGGCGGAGGGAACACTGAAGCTTTCTTT.

The chain recombines TRBV6-5 with TRBJ2-6; D unresolved. CDR1 MNHEY and CDR2 SVGAGI come from the germline V gene. The CDR3 has 15 amino acids. Trimming removed 6 bases from V and 4 bases from J, with 13 bases in between. CDR3 protein: CASRPTNWGANVLTF. The CDR3 nucleotides are TGTGCCAGCAGGCCCACTAACTGGGGGGCCAACGTCCTGACTTTC.

This clone was seen only a few times. This chain uses TRBV6-1 with TRBJ1-3; D not certain. Germline CDR1 reads MNHNS; CDR2 reads SASEGT. Trimming left V 5 bases short and J 10 bases short, with 9 bases between. The CDR3 totals 11 residues. CDR3 protein: CASSSGGTIYF. In nucleotides, the CDR3 is TGTGCCAGCAGTAGTGGTGGAACCATATATTTT.

This chain uses TRBV5-4 with TRBJ2-2, with D perhaps being TRBD1 or TRBD2 (5 bases each). The CDR3 extends over 17 amino acids. Germline assignment: CDR1 SGHNT and CDR2 YYREEE (reference sequence). The V end lost 3 bases, the J end lost 4 bases, and 19 bases lay between the germline ends. The CDR3 region is CASSWRGVASGTGELFF. DNA for the CDR3: TGTGCCAGCAGCTGGCGAGGGGTCGCTTCGGGCACCGGGGAGCTGTTTTTT.

The V call is TRBV10-1, the J call TRBJ2-1, with 7 positions matching TRBD1. The CDR3 runs 17 residues. The V and J ends lost 4 bases and 4 bases, in that order; junction bases with no gene match: 13. Germline V gene lookup returns CDR1 WNHNN and CDR2 SYGVQD (reference sequence). Here the CDR3 reads CASSGAAGTDNYNEQFF. CDR3 nucleotide sequence: TGCGCCAGCAGTGGCGCTGCCGGGACAGACAATTACAATGAGCAGTTCTTC.

The gene calls are TRBV30 and TRBJ2-7; D possibly corresponds to TRBD2 (6 bases). The ends were cut back, 3 bases at V and 5 bases at J, with 23 bases in the middle. This CDR3 comprises 16 residues. Looked up from germline, CDR1 is GTSNPN and CDR2 is SVGIG (reference sequence). CDR3 bases: TGTGCCTGGAGGGGCGGTATCCTAGCGCCGCGCCACGAGCAGTACTTC. Its protein is CAWRGGILAPRHEQYF.